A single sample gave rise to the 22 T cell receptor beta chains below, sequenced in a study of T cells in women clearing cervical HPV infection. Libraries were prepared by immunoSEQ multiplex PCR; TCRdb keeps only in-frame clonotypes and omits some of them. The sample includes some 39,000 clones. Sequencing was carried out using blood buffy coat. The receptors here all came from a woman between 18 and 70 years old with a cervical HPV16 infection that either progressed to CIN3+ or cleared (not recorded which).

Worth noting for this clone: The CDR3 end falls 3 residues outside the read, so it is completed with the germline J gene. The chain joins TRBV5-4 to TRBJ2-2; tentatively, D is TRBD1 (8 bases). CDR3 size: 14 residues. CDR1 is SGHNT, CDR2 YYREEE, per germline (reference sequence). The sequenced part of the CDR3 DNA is TGTGCCAGCAGTAGACAGGGGACTAATGAAAAG. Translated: CASSRQGTNEK. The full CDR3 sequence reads CASSRQGTNEKLFF.

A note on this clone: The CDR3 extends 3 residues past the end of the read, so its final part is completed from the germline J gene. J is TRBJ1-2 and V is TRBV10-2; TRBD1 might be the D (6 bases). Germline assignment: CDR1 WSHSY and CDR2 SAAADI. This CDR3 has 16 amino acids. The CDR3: CASSARKVAGEVGYTF. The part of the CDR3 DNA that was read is TGCGCCAGCAGTGCCCGGAAGGTGGCAGGGGAGGTAGGC.

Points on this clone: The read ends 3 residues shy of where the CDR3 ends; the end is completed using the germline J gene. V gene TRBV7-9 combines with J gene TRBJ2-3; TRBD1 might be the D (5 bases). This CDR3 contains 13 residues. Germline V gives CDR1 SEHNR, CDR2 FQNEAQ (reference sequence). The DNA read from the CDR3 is TGTGCCAGCAGCTGGGGCGGTCTCCCAGCG. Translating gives CASSWGGLPA. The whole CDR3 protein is CASSWGGLPAQYF.

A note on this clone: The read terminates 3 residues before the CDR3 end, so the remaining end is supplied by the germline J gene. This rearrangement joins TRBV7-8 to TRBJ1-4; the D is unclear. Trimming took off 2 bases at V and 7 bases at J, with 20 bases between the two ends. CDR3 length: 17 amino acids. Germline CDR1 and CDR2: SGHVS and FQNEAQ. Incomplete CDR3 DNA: TGTGCCAGCAGCTTAAGTCCGGCGGGCCTGCGTGTTGAAAAA. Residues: CASSLSPAGLRVEK. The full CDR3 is CASSLSPAGLRVEKLFF.

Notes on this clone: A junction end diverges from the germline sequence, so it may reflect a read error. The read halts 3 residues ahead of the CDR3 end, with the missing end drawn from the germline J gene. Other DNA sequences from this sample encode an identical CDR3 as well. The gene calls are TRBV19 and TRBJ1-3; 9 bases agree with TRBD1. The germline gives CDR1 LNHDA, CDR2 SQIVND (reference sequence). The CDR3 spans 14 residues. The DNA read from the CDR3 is TGTGCCAGTGCGGTGACAGGGGGTGGAAACACG. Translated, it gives CASAVTGGGNT. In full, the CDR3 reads CASAVTGGGNTIYF.

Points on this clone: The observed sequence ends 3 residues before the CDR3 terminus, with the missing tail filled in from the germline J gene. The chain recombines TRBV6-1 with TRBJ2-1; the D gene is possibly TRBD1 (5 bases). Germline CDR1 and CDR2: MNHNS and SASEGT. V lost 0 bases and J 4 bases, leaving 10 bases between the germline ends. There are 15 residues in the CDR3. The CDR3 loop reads CASSEAGHRYNEQFF. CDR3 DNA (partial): TGTGCCAGCAGTGAAGCTGGACATAGATACAATGAG.

CDR3 bases read: TGCGCCAGCAGCGTGACAGGGGATGATACG. As protein: CASSVTGDDT. In full, the CDR3 reads CASSVTGDDTQYF. J is TRBJ2-3 and V is TRBV5-1; 8 bases map to TRBD1. The CDR3 is cut off 3 residues early in the read; its end comes from the germline J gene. With 4 bases clipped from V and 6 bases from J, the junction kept 4 bases outside the gene matches. This CDR3 contains 13 residues. Germline-derived CDR1 and CDR2 are SGHRS and YFSETQ.

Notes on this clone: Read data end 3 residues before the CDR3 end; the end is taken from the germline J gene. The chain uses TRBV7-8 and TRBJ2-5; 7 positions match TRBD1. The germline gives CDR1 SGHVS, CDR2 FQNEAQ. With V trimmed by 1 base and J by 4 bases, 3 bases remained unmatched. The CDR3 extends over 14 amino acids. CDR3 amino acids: CASSLDRGPETQYF. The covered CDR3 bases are TGTGCCAGCAGCTTAGACAGGGGCCCAGAGACC. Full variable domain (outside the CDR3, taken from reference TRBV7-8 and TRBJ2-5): GAGVSQSPRYKVAKRGQDVALRCDPISGHVSLFWYQQALGQGPEFLTYFQNEAQLDKSGLPSDRFFAERPEGSVSTLKIQRTQQEDSAVYLCASSLDRGPETQYFGPGTRLLVL.

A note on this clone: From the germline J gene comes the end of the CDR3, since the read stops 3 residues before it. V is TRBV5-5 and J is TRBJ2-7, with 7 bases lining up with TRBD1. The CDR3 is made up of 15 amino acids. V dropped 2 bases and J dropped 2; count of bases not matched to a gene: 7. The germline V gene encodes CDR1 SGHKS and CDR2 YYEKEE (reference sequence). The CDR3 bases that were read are TGTGCCAGCAGCTTCCGACAGGGCCCCCCCTACGAG. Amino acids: CASSFRQGPPYE. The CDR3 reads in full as CASSFRQGPPYEQYF.

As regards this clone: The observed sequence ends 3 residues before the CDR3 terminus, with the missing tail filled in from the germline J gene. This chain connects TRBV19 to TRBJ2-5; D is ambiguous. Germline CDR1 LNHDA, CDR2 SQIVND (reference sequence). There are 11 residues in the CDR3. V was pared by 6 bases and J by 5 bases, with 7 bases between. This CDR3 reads CASSRYETQYF. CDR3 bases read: TGTGCCAGTAGCCGGTACGAGACC.

CDR3 bases read: TGCAGCGCCCCCTCGCAGGGGAGCCAAGAGACC. It translates to CSAPSQGSQET. In full, the CDR3 reads CSAPSQGSQETQYF. This chain joins TRBV29-1 and TRBJ2-5; tentative D call: TRBD1 (6 bases). The sequence runs out 3 residues before the end of the CDR3; the remainder is reconstructed from the germline J gene. The V and J ends lost 7 bases and 1 base respectively, with 16 bases between them. Germline loops: CDR1 SQVTM, CDR2 ANQGSEA. The CDR3 covers 14 residues. The complete variable domain, with remaining parts taken from reference TRBV29-1 and TRBJ2-5, reads SAVISQKPSRDICQRGTSLTIQCQVDSQVTMMFWYRQQPGQSLTLIATANQGSEATYESGFVIDKFPISRPNLTFSTLTVSNMSPEDSSIYLCSAPSQGSQETQYFGPGTRLLVL.

CDR3 amino acids: CASSPPMGQGYSYEQYF. The DNA read from the CDR3 is TGTGCCAGCTCACCACCGATGGGACAGGGGTACTCCTACGAG. The chain has TRBV18 and TRBJ2-7; 10 positions match TRBD1. Read coverage stops 3 residues before the CDR3 terminus; the germline J gene supplies the remainder. Germline V lookup: CDR1 KGHSH, CDR2 LQKENI. Trimming took 0 bases from V and 0 from J; bases not matched to a gene: 5. The CDR3 is 17 residues long.

The CDR3 reads CASSDPRDSPYGYTF. CDR3 bases read: TGTGCCAGCAGTGACCCGAGGGACAGCCCGTATGGC. The chain recombines TRBV6-1 with TRBJ1-2; 7 bases are shared with TRBD1. The read stops 3 residues short of the end of the CDR3; the missing end is completed from the germline J gene. Unmatched junction bases numbered 9, after V lost 3 bases and J lost 5 bases. There are 15 residues in the CDR3. CDR1 MNHNS and CDR2 SASEGT come from the germline V gene.

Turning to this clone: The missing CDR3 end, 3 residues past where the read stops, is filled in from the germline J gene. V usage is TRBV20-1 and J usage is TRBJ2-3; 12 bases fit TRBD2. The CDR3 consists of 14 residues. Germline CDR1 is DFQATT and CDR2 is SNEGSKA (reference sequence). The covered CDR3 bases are TGCAGTGCTGTCGGTACTAGCGGGGGGAAGACG. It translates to CSAVGTSGGKT. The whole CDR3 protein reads CSAVGTSGGKTQYF.

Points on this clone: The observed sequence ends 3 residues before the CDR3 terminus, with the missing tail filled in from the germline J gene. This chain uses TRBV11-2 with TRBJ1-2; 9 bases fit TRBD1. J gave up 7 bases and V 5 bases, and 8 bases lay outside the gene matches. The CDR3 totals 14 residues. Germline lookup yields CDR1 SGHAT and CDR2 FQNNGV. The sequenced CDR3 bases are TGTGCCAGCAGCAACGGGGGACAGGGCCTTGGC. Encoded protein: CASSNGGQGLG. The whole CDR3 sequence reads CASSNGGQGLGYTF.

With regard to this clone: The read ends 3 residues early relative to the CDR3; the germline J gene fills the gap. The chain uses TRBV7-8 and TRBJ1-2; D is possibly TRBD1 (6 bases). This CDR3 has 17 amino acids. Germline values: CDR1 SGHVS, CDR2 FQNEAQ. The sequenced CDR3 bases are TGTGCCAGCAGCTTAGGGGGTGGGGCGGGGGGCTCCTACGAC. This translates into CASSLGGGAGGSYD. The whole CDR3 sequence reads CASSLGGGAGGSYDYTF.

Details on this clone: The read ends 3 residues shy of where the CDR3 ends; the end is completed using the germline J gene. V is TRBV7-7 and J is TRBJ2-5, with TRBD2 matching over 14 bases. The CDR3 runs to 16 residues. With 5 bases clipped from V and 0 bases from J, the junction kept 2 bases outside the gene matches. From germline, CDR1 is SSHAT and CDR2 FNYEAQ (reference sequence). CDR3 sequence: CASSGTSGGDQETQYF. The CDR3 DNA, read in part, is TGTGCCAGCAGCGGGACTAGCGGGGGAGACCAAGAGACC.

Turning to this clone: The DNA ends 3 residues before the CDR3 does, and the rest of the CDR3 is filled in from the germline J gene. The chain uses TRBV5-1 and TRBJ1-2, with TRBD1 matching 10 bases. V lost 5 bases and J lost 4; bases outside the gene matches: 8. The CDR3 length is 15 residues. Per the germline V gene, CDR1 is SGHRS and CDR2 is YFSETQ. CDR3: CASRLGQGFSYGYTF. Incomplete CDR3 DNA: TGCGCCAGCAGGCTGGGACAGGGGTTCTCCTATGGC.

The covered CDR3 bases are TGCAGCGTTGACCCCCCGACAGGTGGC. It specifies CSVDPPTGG. The entire CDR3 protein reads CSVDPPTGGYTF. The chain joins TRBV29-1 to TRBJ1-2; weak D call: TRBD1 (6 bases). The read ends 3 residues shy of where the CDR3 ends; the end is completed using the germline J gene. The V end was cut by 3 bases, the J end by 7 bases, with 12 bases between. The CDR3 sequence is 12 residues long. Germline V gives CDR1 SQVTM, CDR2 ANQGSEA.

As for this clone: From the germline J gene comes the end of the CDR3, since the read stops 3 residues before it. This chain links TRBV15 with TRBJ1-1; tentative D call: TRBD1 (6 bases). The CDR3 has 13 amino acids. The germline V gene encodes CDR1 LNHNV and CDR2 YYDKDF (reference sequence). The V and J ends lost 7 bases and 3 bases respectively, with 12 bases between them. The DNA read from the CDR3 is TGTGCCACCAATACAGGGAGGGACACTGAA. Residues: CATNTGRDTE. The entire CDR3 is CATNTGRDTEAFF.

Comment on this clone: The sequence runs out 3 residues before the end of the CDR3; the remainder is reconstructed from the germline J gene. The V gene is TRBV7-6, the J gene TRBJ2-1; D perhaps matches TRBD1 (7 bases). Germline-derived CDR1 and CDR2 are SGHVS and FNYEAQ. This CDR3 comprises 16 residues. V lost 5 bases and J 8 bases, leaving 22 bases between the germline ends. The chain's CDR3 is CASSPYAGQLSDEQFF. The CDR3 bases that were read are TGTGCCAGCAGCCCCTACGCGGGACAGCTAAGCGATGAG.

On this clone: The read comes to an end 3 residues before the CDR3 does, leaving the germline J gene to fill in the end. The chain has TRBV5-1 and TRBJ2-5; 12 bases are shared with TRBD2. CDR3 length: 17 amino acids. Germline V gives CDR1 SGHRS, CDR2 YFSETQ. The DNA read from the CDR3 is TGCGCCAGCAGCTTGGTGGCTAGCGGGGGGGCCCCAGATACC. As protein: CASSLVASGGAPDT. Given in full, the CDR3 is CASSLVASGGAPDTQYF.